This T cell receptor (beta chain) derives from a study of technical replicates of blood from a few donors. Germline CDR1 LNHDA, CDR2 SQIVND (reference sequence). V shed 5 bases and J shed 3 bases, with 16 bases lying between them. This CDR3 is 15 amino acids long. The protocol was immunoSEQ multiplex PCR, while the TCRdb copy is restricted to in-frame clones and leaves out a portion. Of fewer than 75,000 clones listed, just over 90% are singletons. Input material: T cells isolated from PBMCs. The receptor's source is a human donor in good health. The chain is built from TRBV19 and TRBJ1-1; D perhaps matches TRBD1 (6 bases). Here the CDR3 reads CASSPLSTGYTEAFF. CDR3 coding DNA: TGTGCCAGTAGTCCCTTATCTACAGGGTACACTGAAGCTTTCTTT.